The 18 T cell receptor beta chains below come from one sample, sequenced in a study of shared clonotypes between healthy human individuals. The method was immunoSEQ multiplex PCR; TCRdb's version includes in-frame clones alone and lacks a portion of them. The repertoire includes 2.3 million or so clones, 93% of them detected once, and 0.35% to 0.5% sits in the top ten. What was sequenced was naive CD4+ T cells from PBMCs. Subset of the sample: CD45RA+ positively selected. The receptors shown here come from a man aged 18 to 29 in good health. Some clones in this sample may be carry-over from other donors' samples.

Comments on this clone: A read error may account for a junction end that differs from germline. In DNA form, the CDR3 reads TGTGCCAGCCGTTTTGGCGGGGGCGTAATCTACGAGCAGTACTTC. As protein: CASRFGGGVIYEQYF. This rearrangement joins TRBV27 to TRBJ2-5, with a possible D match to TRBD2 (7 bases). The closer fit of TRBJ2-7 to the DNA end suggests the J call may be wrong. This CDR3 is 15 amino acids long. Germline V lookup: CDR1 MNHEY, CDR2 SMNVEV (reference sequence).

CDR3 loop: CASSSGGRANNEQFF. CDR3 sequence (DNA): TGTGCCAGCAGTTCCGGCGGGAGGGCGAACAATGAGCAGTTCTTC. The genes are TRBV28 and TRBJ2-1; TRBD2 agrees at 9 bases. Per the germline V gene, CDR1 is MDHEN and CDR2 is SYDVKM. CDR3 length: 15 residues. V lost 4 bases and J lost 5; bases outside the gene matches: 6. Drawing the rest from reference TRBV28 and TRBJ2-1, the complete variable domain is DVKVTQSSRYLVKRTGEKVFLECVQDMDHENMFWYRQDPGLGLRLIYFSYDVKMKEKGDIPEGYSVSREKKERFSLILESASTNQTSMYLCASSSGGRANNEQFFGPGTRLTVL.

V gene TRBV5-1 combines with J gene TRBJ1-1; D remains ambiguous. With 4 bases removed from V and 4 bases from J, the gap between germline ends came to 14 bases. CDR1 and CDR2 from the germline V gene are SGHRS and YFSETQ. The CDR3 length is 14 residues. CDR3 sequence: CASSEGGVGTEAFF. CDR3 nucleotides: TGCGCCAGCAGCGAGGGCGGGGTGGGCACTGAAGCTTTCTTT.

The DNA for the CDR3 is TGTGCCAGCACCACCGGGACCAATGAAAAACTGTTTTTT. Its protein product is CASTTGTNEKLFF. The chain employs TRBV6-1 and TRBJ1-4; tentative D call: TRBD1 (5 bases). Trimming took 7 bases from V and 5 from J, leaving 11 bases between them. The CDR3 has 13 amino acids. Germline V gene sequence: CDR1 MNHNS, CDR2 SASEGT.

V gene TRBV5-4 combines with J gene TRBJ2-1; 11 positions agree with TRBD2. The trim removed 4 bases at V and 0 bases at J, leaving 3 bases unmatched. Germline CDR1 and CDR2: SGHNT and YYREEE (reference sequence). This CDR3 region has 16 residues. The CDR3 DNA is TGTGCCAGCAGCGTTAGCGGGAGGGCCTCCTACAATGAGCAGTTCTTC. Protein sequence: CASSVSGRASYNEQFF.

A word on this clone: Other DNA sequences in the sample encode the same CDR3. The chain carries TRBV28 and TRBJ1-2; D is unresolved. V was clipped by 1 base and J by 3 bases, with 0 bases between them. This CDR3 has 11 amino acids. From germline, CDR1 is MDHEN and CDR2 SYDVKM. For the CDR3, the DNA is TGTGCCAGCAGTTTATACTATGGCTACACCTTC. It translates to CASSLYYGYTF.

In the case of this clone: This specimen includes other DNA sequences encoding the same CDR3. The chain is built from TRBV28 and TRBJ1-2; TRBD1 matches 7 bases. Germline-derived CDR1 and CDR2 are MDHEN and SYDVKM. This CDR3 has 11 amino acids. The V and J ends lost 7 bases and 4 bases, in that order; junction bases with no gene match: 0. CDR3 loop: CASTGGYGYTF. CDR3 DNA sequence: TGTGCCAGCACAGGGGGCTATGGCTACACCTTC.

The chain carries TRBV6-1 and TRBJ1-2; D ambiguous. There are 13 residues in the CDR3. CDR1 is MNHNS and CDR2 is SASEGT in the germline V gene. The V and J ends lost 4 bases and 8 bases respectively, with 14 bases between them. As DNA, the CDR3 is TGTGCCAGCAGTGGGGATTGGGGTCGCGGCTACACCTTC. Its translation: CASSGDWGRGYTF.

The chain links TRBV9 to TRBJ2-5; 7 bases line up with TRBD1. The CDR3 length is 16 residues. J gave up 3 bases and V 3 bases, and 11 bases lay outside the gene matches. Germline loops: CDR1 SGDLS, CDR2 YYNGEE. CDR3 DNA: TGTGCCAGCAGCGCGCACCCCCTACAGGGGAAAGAGACCCAGTACTTC. This encodes CASSAHPLQGKETQYF.

The chain recombines TRBV29-1 with TRBJ1-2; 7 bases agree with TRBD1. The V gene end was trimmed by 3 bases and the J gene end by 7 bases; junction bases not matched to a gene: 8. The CDR3 totals 13 residues. Germline CDR1 and CDR2: SQVTM and ANQGSEA. Written as DNA, the CDR3 is TGCAGCGTTGATGGCCAGGGGGACCGTGGCTACACCTTC. Translating gives CSVDGQGDRGYTF. Combining the CDR3 with reference TRBV29-1 and TRBJ1-2 gives the whole variable domain SAVISQKPSRDICQRGTSLTIQCQVDSQVTMMFWYRQQPGQSLTLIATANQGSEATYESGFVIDKFPISRPNLTFSTLTVSNMSPEDSSIYLCSVDGQGDRGYTFGSGTRLTVV.

This chain joins TRBV25-1 and TRBJ1-4, with D possibly matching TRBD1 (6 bases). Per germline, CDR1 MGHDK and CDR2 SYGVNS. The CDR3 is 14 residues long. Between the trimmed V and J ends, which lost 6 bases and 5 bases, there was a span of 13 bases. CDR3 amino acids: CASSPGARNEKLFF. CDR3 coding DNA: TGTGCCAGCAGCCCAGGGGCGCGGAATGAAAAACTGTTTTTT.

The rearrangement uses TRBV6-5 and TRBJ1-1, with D perhaps TRBD1 (5 bases). Germline-derived CDR1 and CDR2 are MNHEY and SVGAGI. The V end lost 5 bases, the J end lost 4 bases, and 14 bases lay between the germline ends. The CDR3 runs to 14 residues. The CDR3 loop reads CASSPPGGGTEAFF. The CDR3 DNA reads TGTGCCAGCAGTCCCCCGGGGGGAGGCACTGAAGCTTTCTTT.

The chain links TRBV5-1 to TRBJ1-1, with D unresolved. CDR1 is SGHRS, CDR2 YFSETQ, per germline. There are 15 residues in the CDR3. With 5 bases removed from V and 3 bases from J, the gap between germline ends came to 17 bases. The DNA for the CDR3 is TGCGCCAGCAGTTCCCCCGGGATAGGGTACACTGAAGCTTTCTTT. This codes for CASSSPGIGYTEAFF.

The chain carries TRBV4-1 and TRBJ2-5, with D perhaps matching TRBD2 (5 bases). TRBJ2-7 matches the DNA end more closely, so the J call is doubtful. The germline gives CDR1 MGHRA, CDR2 YSYEKL. The CDR3 extends over 13 amino acids. The DNA for the CDR3 is TGCGCCAGCAGCCGAGGGAGTACCTACGAGCAGTACTTC. Amino acids: CASSRGSTYEQYF.

A note on this clone: This specimen includes other DNA sequences encoding the same CDR3. The chain recombines TRBV4-1 with TRBJ2-7; 10 bases agree with TRBD2. The CDR3 is made up of 16 amino acids. The junction had 3 bases not matched to a gene; V was cut back by 1 base and J by 0 bases. Germline CDR1 MGHRA, CDR2 YSYEKL. The chain's CDR3 is CASSQGLAGGSYEQYF. The CDR3 DNA reads as TGCGCCAGCAGCCAAGGGTTAGCGGGAGGCTCCTACGAGCAGTACTTC.

The CDR3: CASSLLGRARGTEAFF. The CDR3, as DNA: TGTGCCAGCAGTTTATTGGGTAGGGCAAGGGGCACTGAAGCTTTCTTT. The V and J genes are TRBV28 and TRBJ1-1; D may be TRBD1 (5 bases). Germline loops: CDR1 MDHEN, CDR2 SYDVKM. V lost 1 base and J 4 bases, leaving 16 bases between the germline ends. CDR3 length: 16 residues.

V and J are TRBV10-3 and TRBJ2-1, with TRBD2 identical over 11 bases. Trimming removed 6 bases from V and 2 bases from J; junction bases left unmatched: 9. This CDR3 spans 17 amino acids. Germline V gives CDR1 ENHRY, CDR2 SYGVKD. The chain's CDR3 is CAISAAGLAGPYNEQFF. In DNA, the CDR3 is TGTGCCATCAGCGCTGCTGGACTAGCGGGTCCCTACAATGAGCAGTTCTTC.

V and J are TRBV5-1 and TRBJ2-1, with TRBD1 identical over 7 bases. From germline, CDR1 is SGHRS and CDR2 YFSETQ. The V segment lost 4 bases and the J segment 10 bases; nucleotides outside the gene matches: 14. This CDR3 is built from 15 residues. The CDR3 DNA follows: TGCGCCAGCAGCCGTGCCGGGACAGCTCGCCGGGAGCAGTTCTTC. Protein sequence: CASSRAGTARREQFF. Together with reference TRBV5-1 and TRBJ2-1, the CDR3 gives the full variable domain: KAGVTQTPRYLIKTRGQQVTLSCSPISGHRSVSWYQQTPGQGLQFLFEYFSETQRNKGNFPGRFSGRQFSNSRSEMNVSTLELGDSALYLCASSRAGTARREQFFGPGTRLTVL.